The 28 T cell receptor beta chains listed next were all sequenced from one sample in a study of cytomegalovirus exposure and HLA in healthy donors listed by TCRdb under 2017. Preparation of the library involved the immunoSEQ multiplex PCR assay. For the multiplex PCR, a mixture combining 60 forward primers for TCR Vbeta segments and 13 reverse primers for TCR Jbeta segments was used. The immuneACCESS repertoire file appears here via TCRdb, limited to in-frame rearrangements. These files lack a portion of the clones; in checked studies, under half of the deficit traces to unresolved V genes, and the cause of the others is not known. The sample table holds under 110,000 clones, of which roughly four fifths were seen once. Of the sample, 1.5% to 2% falls within the top ten clones. Sequencing was carried out using PBMCs. The receptors here all came from a man aged 50-60 years in good health and CMV-seronegative.

The CDR3, as DNA: TGTGCCAGCAGAACTAGCGGGGGGGCCTACGAGCAGTACTTC. Translation gives CASRTSGGAYEQYF. The chain uses TRBV6-1 and TRBJ2-7, with 13 bases lining up with TRBD2. Germline assignment: CDR1 MNHNS and CDR2 SASEGT. The V gene end was trimmed by 6 bases and the J gene end by 2 bases; junction bases not matched to a gene: 1. The CDR3 loop spans 14 amino acids.

The CDR3 loop reads CAILRRSGEQYV. In DNA, the CDR3 is TGTGCCATCCTTAGGAGGTCCGGCGAGCAGTACGTC. The chain employs TRBV21-1 and TRBJ2-7; the table gives TRBD2 as D, unverified against the DNA. TRBV21-1 is a pseudogene locus. The length of the CDR3 is 12 residues.

The V call is TRBV30, the J call TRBJ2-3; 7 bases map to TRBD1. The CDR3 runs 13 residues. V trimming: 1 base; J trimming: 4 bases; junction bases outside the gene matches: 2. Germline V gives CDR1 GTSNPN, CDR2 SVGIG (reference sequence). CDR3 amino acids: CAWSAGQADTQYF. In DNA, the CDR3 is TGTGCCTGGAGTGCCGGACAGGCAGATACGCAGTATTTT. The full variable domain, in which reference TRBV30 and TRBJ2-3 provide the parts outside the CDR3, is SQTIHQWPATLVQPVGSPLSLECTVEGTSNPNLYWYRQAAGRGLQLLFYSVGIGQISSEVPQNLSASRPQDRQFILSSKKLLLSDSGFYLCAWSAGQADTQYFGPGTRLTVL.

The chain carries TRBV7-6 and TRBJ1-4, with TRBD1 as a possible D gene (5 bases). The CDR3 is 15 residues long. Germline lookup yields CDR1 SGHVS and CDR2 FNYEAQ. V lost 5 bases, J lost 0 bases, and 10 bases lay in between. The CDR3 spells CASSNQGTTNEKLFF. The CDR3 bases are TGTGCCAGCAGCAATCAGGGTACAACTAATGAAAAACTGTTTTTT.

This clone was detected only a few times. The chain links TRBV7-9 to TRBJ1-1; TRBD1 might be the D (6 bases). The germline CDR1 and CDR2 sequences are SEHNR and FQNEAQ (reference sequence). Trimming left V 5 bases short and J 10 bases short, with 14 bases between. The CDR3 totals 12 residues. As DNA, the CDR3 is TGTGCCAGCAGCGCAGGCGGGGGCCGAGCTTTCTTT. It encodes CASSAGGGRAFF.

The chain couples TRBV18 to TRBJ1-3, with 8 nucleotides matching TRBD1. Germline V gene sequence: CDR1 KGHSH, CDR2 LQKENI. The J segment lost 2 bases and the V segment lost 3 bases, leaving 6 bases of the junction unmatched. The CDR3 is made up of 16 amino acids. CDR3: CASSPSRGLTGNTIYF. The CDR3 region has the DNA TGTGCCAGCTCACCTTCCAGGGGGCTTACTGGAAACACCATATATTTT.

This sequence joins TRBV29-1 and TRBJ2-3, with 11 bases that match TRBD2. The CDR3 runs to 15 residues. V lost 2 bases to trimming and J lost 6 bases; unmatched junction nucleotides: 7. From germline, CDR1 is SQVTM and CDR2 ANQGSEA. The CDR3 protein is CSVETLAGGSDTQYF. CDR3 nucleotides: TGCAGCGTTGAAACCCTAGCGGGGGGCTCGGATACGCAGTATTTT.

A single count supports this clone. The chain has TRBV1 and TRBJ2-6; the table's D call, TRBD1, has no DNA check behind it. TRBV1 represents a pseudogene. The CDR3 consists of 20 residues. CDR3 loop: CTSSQEGQGDGTAGANVLTF. The CDR3 nucleotides are TGCACCAGCAGCCAAGAAGGACAGGGGGACGGAACGGCTGGGGCCAACGTCCTGACTTTC.

The rearrangement joins TRBV5-1 to TRBJ2-1; a possible D gene is TRBD1 (6 bases). The CDR3 covers 15 residues. Trimming pared 0 bases from V and 3 bases from J, leaving 10 bases between. Germline V gene lookup returns CDR1 SGHRS and CDR2 YFSETQ. CDR3 sequence (DNA): TGCGCCAGCAGCTTGGACAGGGAGAACTACAATGAGCAGTTCTTC. Translating gives CASSLDRENYNEQFF.

The chain links TRBV11-2 to TRBJ1-6; no definite D call. V was shortened by 7 bases and J by 7 bases, with 14 bases between the two germline ends. The CDR3 totals 14 residues. CDR1 is SGHAT and CDR2 is FQNNGV in the germline V gene. The CDR3 DNA is TGTGCCAGCACCAAACCCGGGTCAAATTCACCCCTCCACTTT. As protein: CASTKPGSNSPLHF.

This chain uses TRBV2 with TRBJ1-4; TRBD1 agrees at 7 bases. The CDR3 is made up of 15 amino acids. CDR1 and CDR2 from the germline V gene are SNHLY and FYNNEI. Germline trimming cut 6 bases from V and 4 bases from J; bases unmatched to any gene: 8. CDR3 sequence: CASSSRGQYNEKLFF. DNA of the CDR3: TGTGCCAGCAGCTCTAGGGGACAGTATAATGAAAAACTGTTTTTT.

This clone appeared a few times. The chain carries TRBV7-2 and TRBJ1-5; 7 bases agree with TRBD1. Germline CDR1 and CDR2: SGHTA and FQGNSA. The CDR3 runs to 15 residues. Trimming at V came to 4 bases and at J to 9 bases, leaving 12 bases not matched to a gene. CDR3 sequence (DNA): TGTGCCAGCAGCTCCCAAGGGACAGCCGTTTTGCCCCAGCATTTT. Protein: CASSSQGTAVLPQHF.

This chain joins TRBV5-5 and TRBJ2-7; 8 bases agree with TRBD1. V shed 4 bases and J 3 bases; nucleotides not matched to a gene: 3. Germline V gives CDR1 SGHKS, CDR2 YYEKEE (reference sequence). This CDR3 spans 13 amino acids. CDR3 loop: CASSLTGGYEQYV. CDR3 nucleotides: TGTGCCAGCAGCCTCACAGGGGGCTACGAGCAGTACGTC.

The chain combines TRBV11-2 with TRBJ2-5, with D uncertain. The V gene lost 4 bases and the J gene lost 5 bases, with 5 bases spanning the gap. This CDR3 has 11 residues. Germline CDR1 and CDR2: SGHAT and FQNNGV. For the CDR3, the DNA is TGTGCCAGCAGCTCGCGGGAGACCCAGTACTTC. Its translation is CASSSRETQYF.

The genes are TRBV21-1 and TRBJ2-7; TRBD1, the D gene given by the table, was not confirmed from the DNA. TRBV21-1 is flagged as a pseudogene. The length of the CDR3 is 16 residues. For the CDR3, the DNA is TGTGCCAGCAGCAAAGGCACAGGGGCTTCTCTGGACGAGCAGTACGTC. It is translated as CASSKGTGASLDEQYV.

This clone came up once. The CDR3 region has the DNA TGCGCCAGCAGCCAAGATATCACAGGGGGATTCTATGGCTACACCTTC. Translation gives CASSQDITGGFYGYTF. The J gene is TRBJ1-2, the V gene TRBV4-3; TRBD1 agrees at 8 bases. Per the germline V gene, CDR1 is LGHNA and CDR2 is YSLEER. The CDR3 totals 16 residues. The ends lost 0 bases at V and 4 bases at J; junction bases unmatched: 7.

The chain uses TRBV10-3 and TRBJ2-7, with 7 bases identical to TRBD1. The germline CDR1 and CDR2 sequences are ENHRY and SYGVKD. V gave up 4 bases and J gave up 3 bases; unmatched junction bases: 9. The CDR3 covers 15 residues. CDR3 sequence: CAISGRSQGIYEQYF. The CDR3 region has the DNA TGTGCCATCAGTGGTCGCTCACAGGGGATCTACGAGCAGTACTTC.

The J gene is TRBJ1-1, the V gene TRBV19; D perhaps matches TRBD1 (5 bases). This CDR3 region has 17 residues. V dropped 6 bases and J dropped 2 bases, with 22 bases sitting between them. Germline assignment: CDR1 LNHDA and CDR2 SQIVND (reference sequence). Here the CDR3 DNA reads TGTGCCAGTAGCCATATCCAGGGTAGACGCGTCAACACTGAAGCTTTCTTT. It encodes CASSHIQGRRVNTEAFF. The full variable domain, its missing parts supplied by reference TRBV19 and TRBJ1-1, is DGGITQSPKYLFRKEGQNVTLSCEQNLNHDAMYWYRQDPGQGLRLIYYSQIVNDFQKGDIAEGYSVSREKKESFPLTVTSAQKNPTAFYLCASSHIQGRRVNTEAFFGQGTRLTVV.

The genes are TRBV2 and TRBJ2-1; 8 bases are shared with TRBD2. Germline loops: CDR1 SNHLY, CDR2 FYNNEI. Losses at the gene ends were 8 bases for V and 1 base for J; bases not matched to a gene: 1. The CDR3 length is 13 residues. CDR3 nucleotide sequence: TGTGCCAGCCGGGGGGGGTCCTACAATGAGCAGTTCTTC. It codes for CASRGGSYNEQFF.

The gene calls are TRBV5-5 and TRBJ1-3, with D hard to call. Germline CDR1 reads SGHKS; CDR2 reads YYEKEE (reference sequence). CDR3 length equals 15 residues. V was shortened by 0 bases and J by 0 bases, with 7 bases between the two germline ends. CDR3 in amino acids: CASSLGHVSGNTIYF. The CDR3 nucleotides are TGTGCCAGCAGCTTGGGACATGTCTCTGGAAACACCATATATTTT.

The gene calls are TRBV15 and TRBJ2-5, with 8 bases that match TRBD1. The germline V gene has CDR1 LNHNV and CDR2 YYDKDF (reference sequence). The CDR3 is 14 amino acids. Trimming cost V 1 base and J 4 bases; bases outside gene matches: 2. The DNA of the CDR3 is TGTGCCACCAGCAGAGTAACAGGGGGAGAGACCCAGTACTTC. Encoded protein: CATSRVTGGETQYF.

This clone was observed a single time. This chain joins TRBV25-1 and TRBJ2-7; 8 positions agree with TRBD1. CDR1 and CDR2 from the germline V gene are MGHDK and SYGVNS. Trimming cost V 4 bases and J 2 bases; bases outside gene matches: 7. The CDR3 has 15 residues. CDR3 in amino acids: CASSVPDREAYEQYF. The CDR3 nucleotides read TGTGCCAGCAGTGTTCCGGACAGGGAGGCCTACGAGCAGTACTTC.

The CDR3 reads CASSPRTSGDEQFF. CDR3 DNA: TGTGCCAGCAGCCCCCGGACTAGCGGCGATGAGCAGTTCTTC. The V gene is TRBV7-9, the J gene TRBJ2-1, with 10 positions matching TRBD2. The ends lost 5 bases at V and 8 bases at J; junction bases unmatched: 6. Germline CDR1 and CDR2: SEHNR and FQNEAQ (reference sequence). The CDR3 extends over 14 amino acids.

V usage is TRBV28 and J usage is TRBJ2-5, with 9 bases that match TRBD1. This CDR3 has 15 residues. Germline CDR1 and CDR2: MDHEN and SYDVKM. J was trimmed by 3 bases and V by 6 bases; bases with no gene match: 8. CDR3 DNA: TGTGCCAGCAGACCTTACGACAGGGGGGAAGAGACCCAGTACTTC. Translated, it gives CASRPYDRGEETQYF.

This CDR3 is CASSWGLAGITGELFF. CDR3 bases: TGTGCCAGCAGCTGGGGACTAGCGGGGATCACCGGGGAGCTGTTTTTT. The chain combines TRBV5-6 with TRBJ2-2; TRBD2 matches at 13 bases. The V gene end was trimmed by 3 bases and the J gene end by 4 bases; junction bases not matched to a gene: 3. The CDR3 spans 16 residues. In germline, CDR1 is SGHDT, CDR2 YYEEEE.

The chain links TRBV28 to TRBJ1-5; unclear D gene. Looked up from germline, CDR1 is MDHEN and CDR2 is SYDVKM. This CDR3 contains 11 residues. Trimming shortened V by 4 bases and J by 14 bases, and 12 bases separated the two germline ends. The CDR3 sequence is CASSSGVIEHF. CDR3 DNA: TGTGCCAGCAGTTCCGGGGTGATAGAGCATTTT.

The chain carries TRBV7-6 and TRBJ1-5; maybe TRBD1 (5 bases). Between the trimmed V and J ends, which lost 0 bases and 2 bases, there was a span of 23 bases. Germline V gene data show CDR1 as SGHVS and CDR2 as FNYEAQ. The CDR3 extends over 20 amino acids. This CDR3 reads CASSLAHFRGVIVGNQPQHF. The CDR3 nucleotides read TGTGCCAGCAGCTTAGCGCATTTTCGGGGGGTAATCGTAGGCAATCAGCCCCAGCATTTT.

The V call is TRBV18, the J call TRBJ2-5; 9 bases align to TRBD1. Germline lookup yields CDR1 KGHSH and CDR2 LQKENI. This CDR3 has 15 residues. V was clipped by 2 bases and J by 3 bases; unmatched bases: 4. The CDR3 loop reads CASSPDRTGEETQYF. CDR3 sequence (DNA): TGTGCCAGCTCACCAGATCGGACAGGGGAAGAGACCCAGTACTTC. Full variable domain (missing parts from reference TRBV18 and TRBJ2-5): NAGVMQNPRHLVRRRGQEARLRCSPMKGHSHVYWYRQLPEEGLKFMVYLQKENIIDESGMPKERFSAEFPKEGPSILRIQQVVRGDSAAYFCASSPDRTGEETQYFGPGTRLLVL.